The source of this T cell receptor (beta chain) is a study of cytomegalovirus exposure and HLA in healthy donors. The study, taken as a whole, reports: Productive rates of about 90% or about 30% were seen for most TCR beta V segments in an earlier analysis. Rare TCR sequences dominated, though some public TCRs recurred in many donors.

It was with 60 Vbeta and 13 Jbeta primers that the PCR ran. Authors' processing steps: An analysis that came later counted approximately 76 million unique TCR beta chains, 10 million to 12 million shared. The assay was immunoSEQ multiplex PCR, and TCRdb's table has in-frame clones only and misses some. V and J calls and clone size come straight from that table; D and trimming were deduced from the DNA. The profile shows 180,000 or so clones, around 80% of them singletons. This clone was detected a few times. Its specificity is not known. V was trimmed by 10 bases and J by 4 bases, leaving 21 bases between them. Germline V gives CDR1 SNHLY, CDR2 FYNNEI. The CDR3 sequence is 15 residues long.

The source material was PBMCs. The sequence came from a man aged 18 to 30 in good health and CMV-seronegative. The genes are TRBV2 and TRBJ2-3, with D possibly TRBD1 on 7 matching bases. CDR3 coding DNA: TGTGCCAACCAAAAACAGACAGGGAGGTCAGATACGCAGTATTTT. It yields the protein CANQKQTGRSDTQYF.